The T cell receptor (beta chain) under discussion was sequenced for a study of blood T cell repertoires in COVID-19. Study-level background: The United States, Italy and Spain provided the acute and convalescent COVID-19 samples.

CDR1 and CDR2 (germline): GTSNPN, SVGIG (reference sequence). V was clipped by 2 bases and J by 3 bases; unmatched bases: 8. The CDR3 is 15 residues long. Cohorts were assigned according to the clinical history that participants reported. The study counted Cohort 3 donors as recovered given two negative PCRs, clearance, or symptom resolution. Methods used by the authors: Reference gene primers were amplified, and this amplification served to estimate nucleated cell counts. This table comes from immunoSEQ multiplex PCR, and its TCRdb copy is limited to in-frame clones, with some not included. The V and J calls and clone size are taken from that table; D and trimming were inferred from the DNA. The sample carries 150,000 to 250,000 clones, 80% to 85% recorded once.

V is TRBV30 and J is TRBJ2-7; 9 bases agree with TRBD1. Sequencing was done on a sample of PBMCs or T cells enriched from blood (not recorded which). The receptor comes from a man aged 35 to 55 who had recovered from COVID-19. CDR3 region: CAWSSPGQGIYEQYF. CDR3 sequence (DNA): TGTGCCTGGAGTTCACCCGGACAGGGGATCTACGAGCAGTACTTC.